The T cell receptor beta chain described here comes from a study of T-cell memory formation after mild COVID-19. Across the study: For the most part, TCR clusters were specific to one donor. Study-wide results and limits: Among clones contracting day 15 to 85, CD4/CD8 was balanced, whereas later expanders leaned CD4+. Largely, contracting CD4+ clones fell within CM and EM, and contracting CD8+ clones within EMRA.

Germline V gene data show CDR1 as DFQATT and CDR2 as SNEGSKA (reference sequence). Deletions cut 3 bases from V and 10 bases from J, with 13 bases between. CDR3 size: 12 residues. This clonotype was seen only a few times. No antigen is known for it. The TCR alpha and TCR beta cDNA libraries, bearing sample barcodes and UMIs, were generated by 5'RACE using constant-segment primers. TCRdb called the 5' RACE reads again in MiXCR, with one record for every CDR3 protein. The sample has 150,000 to 200,000 distinct CDR3 sequences, about a third seen once. J is TRBJ2-1 and V is TRBV20-1; no clear D. The sequence came from an adult woman who had mild COVID-19 (a few samples of this study predate the infection). Cell type and time point are not known. The sequencing sample was made of PBMCs or a T cell subset sorted from them (not recorded which). CDR3 loop: CSARADTKEQFF. The CDR3 DNA sequence: TGCAGTGCTAGGGCTGACACTAAAGAGCAGTTCTTC.